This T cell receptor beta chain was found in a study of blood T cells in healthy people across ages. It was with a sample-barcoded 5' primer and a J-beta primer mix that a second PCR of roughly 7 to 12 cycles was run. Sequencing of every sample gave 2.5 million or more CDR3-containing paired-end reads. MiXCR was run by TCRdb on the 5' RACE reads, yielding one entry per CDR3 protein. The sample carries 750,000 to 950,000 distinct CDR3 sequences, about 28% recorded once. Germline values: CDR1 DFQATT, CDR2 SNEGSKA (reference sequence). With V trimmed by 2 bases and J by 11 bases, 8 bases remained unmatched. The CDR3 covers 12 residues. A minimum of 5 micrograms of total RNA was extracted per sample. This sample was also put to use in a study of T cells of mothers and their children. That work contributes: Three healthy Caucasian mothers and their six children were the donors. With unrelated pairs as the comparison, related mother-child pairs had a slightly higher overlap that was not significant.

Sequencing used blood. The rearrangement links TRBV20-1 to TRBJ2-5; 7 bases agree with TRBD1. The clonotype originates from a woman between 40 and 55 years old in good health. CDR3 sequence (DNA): TGCAGTGCTAGACAGGGACAGAATGAGCAGTACTTC. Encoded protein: CSARQGQNEQYF.